This TCR beta chain came from a study of T cell responses to AZD1222 COVID-19 vaccine. Study background: Timing groups of about 4 and about 12 weeks for second doses were pooled.

The CDR3 runs to 10 residues. Looked up from germline, CDR1 is MDHEN and CDR2 is SYDVKM. The V end was cut by 9 bases, the J end by 5 bases, with 8 bases between. About this clone itself: Its antigen is unknown.

General study results and limits: Breadth and depth of Spike-specific TCRs rose after two AZD1222 doses. Baseline serology detected seropositivity in only 5 or 6 AZD1222 recipients. Females outnumbered males among donors, who were mostly white British; clonal diversity was possibly underestimated.

Assay used: immunoSEQ multiplex PCR; TCRdb lists only in-frame clones, some missing. The sample comprises about 140,000 clones, 85% to 95% of which are singletons, and approximately 1.5% rests with the top ten. The starting material was peripheral blood, obtained on day 0 of AZD1222 vaccination. This clonotype originated in an adult in good health. The chain recombines TRBV28 with TRBJ2-7; D gene unclear. The CDR3: CASGPNEQYF. CDR3 nucleotides: TGTGCCAGTGGCCCCAACGAGCAGTACTTC.